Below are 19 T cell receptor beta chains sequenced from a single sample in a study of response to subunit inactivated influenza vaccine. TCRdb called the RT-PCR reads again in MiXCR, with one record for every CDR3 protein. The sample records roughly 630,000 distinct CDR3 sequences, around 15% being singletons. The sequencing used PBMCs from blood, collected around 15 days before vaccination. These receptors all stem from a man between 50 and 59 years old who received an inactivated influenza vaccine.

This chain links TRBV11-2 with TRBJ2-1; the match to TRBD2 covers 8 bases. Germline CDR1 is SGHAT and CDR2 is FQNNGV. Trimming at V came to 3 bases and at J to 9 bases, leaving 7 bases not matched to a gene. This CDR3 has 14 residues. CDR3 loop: CASSLGVSGIEQFF. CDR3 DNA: TGTGCCAGCAGCTTGGGGGTTAGCGGGATTGAGCAGTTCTTC.

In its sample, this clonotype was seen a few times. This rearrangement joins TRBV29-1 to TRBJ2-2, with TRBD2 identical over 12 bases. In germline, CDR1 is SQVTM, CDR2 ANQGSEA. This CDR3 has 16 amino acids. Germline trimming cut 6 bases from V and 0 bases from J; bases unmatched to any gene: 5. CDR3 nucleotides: TGCAGCGTGCAACTAGCGGGAGGCGCGAACACCGGGGAGCTGTTTTTT. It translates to CSVQLAGGANTGELFF.

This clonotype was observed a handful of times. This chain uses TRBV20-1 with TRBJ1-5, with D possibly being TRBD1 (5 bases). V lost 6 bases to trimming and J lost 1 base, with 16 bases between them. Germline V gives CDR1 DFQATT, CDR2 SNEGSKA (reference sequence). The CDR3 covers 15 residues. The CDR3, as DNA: TGCAGTGCCCCCCGGGACGGTGTCAGCAATCAGCCCCAGCATTTT. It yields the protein CSAPRDGVSNQPQHF.

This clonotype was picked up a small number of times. The DNA of the CDR3 is TGTGCCAGCAGCCTTCAGGGGGTCGAAGCTTTCTTT. Translated, it gives CASSLQGVEAFF. V and J are TRBV4-2 and TRBJ1-1, with TRBD1 identical over 7 bases. Unmatched junction bases numbered 4, after V lost 4 bases and J lost 8 bases. The CDR3 spans 12 residues. The germline V gene encodes CDR1 LGHNA and CDR2 YNFKEQ.

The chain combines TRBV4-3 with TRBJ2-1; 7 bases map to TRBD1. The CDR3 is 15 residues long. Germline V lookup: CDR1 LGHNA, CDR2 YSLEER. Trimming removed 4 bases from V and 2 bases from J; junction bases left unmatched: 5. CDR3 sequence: CASSRDRVPYNEQFF. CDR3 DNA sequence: TGCGCCAGCAGCCGAGACAGGGTACCCTACAATGAGCAGTTCTTC.

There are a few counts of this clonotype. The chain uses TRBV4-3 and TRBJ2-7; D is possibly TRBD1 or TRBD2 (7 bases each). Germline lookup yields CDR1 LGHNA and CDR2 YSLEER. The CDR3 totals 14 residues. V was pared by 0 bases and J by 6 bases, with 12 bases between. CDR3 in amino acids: CASSQDPGGGEQYF. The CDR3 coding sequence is TGCGCCAGCAGCCAAGATCCAGGGGGGGGCGAGCAGTACTTC.

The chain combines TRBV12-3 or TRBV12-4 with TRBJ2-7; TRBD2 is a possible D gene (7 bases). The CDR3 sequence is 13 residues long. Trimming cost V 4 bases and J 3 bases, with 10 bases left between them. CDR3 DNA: TGTGCCAGCAGTTGGCGGGGGCACTACGAGCAGTACTTC. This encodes CASSWRGHYEQYF.

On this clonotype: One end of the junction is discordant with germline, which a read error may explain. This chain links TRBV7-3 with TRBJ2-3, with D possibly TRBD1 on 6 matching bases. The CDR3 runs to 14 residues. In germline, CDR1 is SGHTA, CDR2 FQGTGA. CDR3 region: CASSLDRYTDTQYF. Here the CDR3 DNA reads TGCGCCAGCAGCTTGGACAGATACACAGATACGCAGTATTTT.

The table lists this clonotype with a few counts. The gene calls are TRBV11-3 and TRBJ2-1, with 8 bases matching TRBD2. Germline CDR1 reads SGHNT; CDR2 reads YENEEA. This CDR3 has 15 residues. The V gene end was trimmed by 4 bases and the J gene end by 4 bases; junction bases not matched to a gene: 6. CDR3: CASSYLAGQYNEQFF. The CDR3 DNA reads TGTGCCAGCAGCTACTTAGCGGGACAATACAATGAGCAGTTCTTC.

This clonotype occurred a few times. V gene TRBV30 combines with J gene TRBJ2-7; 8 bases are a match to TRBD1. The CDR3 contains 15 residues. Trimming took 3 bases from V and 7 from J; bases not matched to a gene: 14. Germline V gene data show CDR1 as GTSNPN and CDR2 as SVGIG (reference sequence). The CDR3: CAWRHLQGAQQEQYF. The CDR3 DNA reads TGTGCCTGGAGACACCTCCAGGGGGCTCAGCAGGAGCAGTACTTC.

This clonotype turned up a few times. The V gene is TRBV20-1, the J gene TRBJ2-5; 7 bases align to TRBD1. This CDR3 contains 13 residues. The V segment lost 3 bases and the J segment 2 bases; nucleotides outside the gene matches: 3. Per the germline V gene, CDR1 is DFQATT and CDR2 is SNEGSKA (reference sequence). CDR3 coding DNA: TGCAGTGCTAGGCAGGACAGGCAAGAGACCCAGTACTTC. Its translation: CSARQDRQETQYF.

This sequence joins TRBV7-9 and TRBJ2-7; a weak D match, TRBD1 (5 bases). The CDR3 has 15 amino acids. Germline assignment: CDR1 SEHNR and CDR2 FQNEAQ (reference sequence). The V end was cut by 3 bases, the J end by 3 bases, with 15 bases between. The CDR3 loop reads CASSFEARTSYEQYF. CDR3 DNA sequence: TGTGCCAGCAGCTTCGAAGCCAGGACAAGCTACGAGCAGTACTTC.

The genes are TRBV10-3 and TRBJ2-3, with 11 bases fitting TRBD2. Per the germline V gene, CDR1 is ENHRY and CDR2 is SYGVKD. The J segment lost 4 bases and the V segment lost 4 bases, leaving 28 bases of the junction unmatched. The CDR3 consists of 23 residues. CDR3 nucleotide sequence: TGTGCCATCAGTGTACCCCCATCGGACAGGCAACGCGATTCGGGACTAGCGGCAGATACGCAGTATTTT. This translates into CAISVPPSDRQRDSGLAADTQYF.

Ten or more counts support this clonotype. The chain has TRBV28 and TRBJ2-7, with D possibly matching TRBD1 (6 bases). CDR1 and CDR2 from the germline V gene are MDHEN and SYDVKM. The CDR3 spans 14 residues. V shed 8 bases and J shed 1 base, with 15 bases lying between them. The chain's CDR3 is CASRRAGDSYEQYF. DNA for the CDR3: TGTGCCAGCCGCAGGGCAGGGGATTCCTACGAGCAGTACTTC. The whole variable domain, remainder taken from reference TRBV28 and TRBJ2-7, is DVKVTQSSRYLVKRTGEKVFLECVQDMDHENMFWYRQDPGLGLRLIYFSYDVKMKEKGDIPEGYSVSREKKERFSLILESASTNQTSMYLCASRRAGDSYEQYFGPGTRLTVT.

CDR3 amino acids: CSARDSGGADEQYF. CDR3 coding DNA: TGCAGTGCTAGAGATAGTGGGGGCGCGGACGAGCAGTACTTC. J is TRBJ2-7 and V is TRBV20-1; tentatively, D is TRBD1 (6 bases). Germline V gene sequence: CDR1 DFQATT, CDR2 SNEGSKA (reference sequence). The CDR3 totals 14 residues. Trimming stripped 0 bases from V and 5 bases from J, with 14 bases between.

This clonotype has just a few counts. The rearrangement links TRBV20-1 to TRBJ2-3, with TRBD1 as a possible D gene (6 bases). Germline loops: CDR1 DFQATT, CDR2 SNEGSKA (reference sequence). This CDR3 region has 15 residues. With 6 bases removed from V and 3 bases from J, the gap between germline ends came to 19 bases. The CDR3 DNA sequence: TGCAGTGCAGATAGGCGTCAGGGGATAACAGATACGCAGTATTTT. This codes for CSADRRQGITDTQYF.

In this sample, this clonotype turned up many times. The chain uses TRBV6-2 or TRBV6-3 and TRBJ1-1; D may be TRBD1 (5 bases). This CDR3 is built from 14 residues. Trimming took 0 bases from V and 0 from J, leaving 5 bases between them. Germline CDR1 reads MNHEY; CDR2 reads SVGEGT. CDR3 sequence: CASSYSTVNTEAFF. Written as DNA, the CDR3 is TGTGCCAGCAGTTACTCGACAGTGAACACTGAAGCTTTCTTT.

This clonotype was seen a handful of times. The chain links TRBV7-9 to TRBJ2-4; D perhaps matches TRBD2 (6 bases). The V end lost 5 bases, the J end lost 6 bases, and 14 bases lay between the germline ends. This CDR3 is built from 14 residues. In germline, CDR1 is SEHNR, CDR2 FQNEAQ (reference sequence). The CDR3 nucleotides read TGTGCCAGCAGCAAAACCCCGGGACTAAACATTCAGTACTTC. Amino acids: CASSKTPGLNIQYF.

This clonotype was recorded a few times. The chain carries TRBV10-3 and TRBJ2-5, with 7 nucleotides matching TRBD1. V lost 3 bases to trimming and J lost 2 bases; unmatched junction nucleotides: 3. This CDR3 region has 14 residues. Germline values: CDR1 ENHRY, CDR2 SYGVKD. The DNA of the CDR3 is TGTGCCATCAGTGAAGACAGGGCACAAGAGACCCAGTACTTC. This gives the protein CAISEDRAQETQYF.